The 12 T cell receptor beta chains in this list originate from one sample, sequenced in a study of vaccination and CD4 T cells after COVID-19. Treatment defined: roughly 10-day PBMC culture with coronavirus spike peptide pools or control peptides (ViraFEST assay). These receptors' targets are unknown. The Oncomine TCR Beta short-read assay generated sequence data from the DNA of cultured CD4+ T cells. MiXCR, run by TCRdb on the PCR reads, gives a single entry per CDR3 protein. The sample records about 20,000 distinct CDR3 sequences, over 45% being singletons. The sequenced sample was cultured CD4+ T cells from blood. Receptor source: a human donor with COVID-19.

This chain connects TRBV19 to TRBJ2-1; 9 bases line up with TRBD2. CDR1 LNHDA and CDR2 SQIVND come from the germline V gene (reference sequence). Unmatched junction bases numbered 5, after V lost 5 bases and J lost 6 bases. The CDR3 runs 14 residues. In DNA form, the CDR3 reads TGTGCCAGTAGTTTGCGGGGGGGTTTCAATGAGCAGTTCTTC. Protein product: CASSLRGGFNEQFF.

The chain couples TRBV20-1 to TRBJ2-3; 7 positions match TRBD2. The V gene's germline CDR1 is DFQATT and CDR2 SNEGSKA (reference sequence). The CDR3 is 13 residues long. Trimming cost V 6 bases and J 6 bases; bases outside gene matches: 9. The CDR3 loop is CSARVPGGDTQYF. The CDR3 DNA reads TGCAGTGCCCGAGTTCCCGGGGGGGATACGCAGTATTTT.

This clonotype showed up just a few times. This chain joins TRBV2 and TRBJ1-2; possible D gene TRBD1, 6 bases. V was trimmed by 7 bases and J by 3 bases, leaving 12 bases between them. CDR3 length: 13 amino acids. The germline CDR1 and CDR2 sequences are SNHLY and FYNNEI. The CDR3 nucleotides read TGTGCCAGCAAGGCAGGGGAAGACTATGGCTACACCTTC. Amino acids: CASKAGEDYGYTF.

V is TRBV12-5 and J is TRBJ1-6; a weak D match, TRBD1 (5 bases). Germline V gene sequence: CDR1 LGHNT, CDR2 FRNRAP. Trimming removed 5 bases from V and 1 base from J, with 12 bases in between. This CDR3 is 16 amino acids long. The DNA for the CDR3 is TGTGCTAGTGGTCCAAGGGGCTTGTCCTATAATTCACCCCTCCACTTT. It encodes CASGPRGLSYNSPLHF.

A few counts support this clonotype. The chain employs TRBV19 and TRBJ1-5; possible D gene TRBD1, 5 bases. The germline gives CDR1 LNHDA, CDR2 SQIVND (reference sequence). There are 16 residues in the CDR3. Trimming pared 4 bases from V and 0 bases from J, leaving 13 bases between. CDR3 region: CASSRDGLNSNQPQHF. The CDR3, as DNA: TGTGCCAGTAGTAGGGACGGCCTTAATAGCAATCAGCCCCAGCATTTT.

This clonotype was seen a few times. The genes are TRBV5-1 and TRBJ2-5; D perhaps matches TRBD1 (6 bases). The CDR3 is made up of 14 amino acids. V lost 0 bases and J lost 5, with 11 bases in between. CDR1 is SGHRS and CDR2 is YFSETQ in the germline V gene. CDR3 nucleotide sequence: TGCGCCAGCAGCTTGGGGGGGCCCTGGGAGACCCAGTACTTC. It yields the protein CASSLGGPWETQYF.

The chain couples TRBV1 to TRBJ1-4. TRBV1 has pseudogene status. The CDR3 loop spans 17 amino acids. The CDR3 nucleotides are TGCACCAGCAGCCCGACGCGGGGAAGCACAACTAATGAAAAACTGTTTTTT. As protein: CTSSPTRGSTTNEKLFF.

V and J are TRBV7-3 and TRBJ2-1; D is ambiguous. Germline CDR1 SGHTA, CDR2 FQGTGA. V was pared by 0 bases and J by 4 bases, with 7 bases between. This CDR3 region has 14 residues. CDR3 nucleotides: TGTGCCAGCAGCTTAACGGGAAGTTACAATGAGCAGTTCTTC. Translation: CASSLTGSYNEQFF.

This clonotype was observed a few times. The chain uses TRBV11-3 and TRBJ1-2, with D maybe TRBD1 (5 bases). The CDR3 extends over 16 amino acids. CDR1 is SGHNT, CDR2 YENEEA, per germline. V lost 1 base and J 7 bases, leaving 19 bases between the germline ends. The CDR3 nucleotides are TGTGCCAGCAGCTTAGCCGGGGGTCCGTCTCGTACTGGCTACACCTTC. Translation: CASSLAGGPSRTGYTF.

This clonotype was seen more than once but under ten times. The chain combines TRBV7-2 with TRBJ1-2; D possibly corresponds to TRBD1 (6 bases). Trimming stripped 5 bases from V and 8 bases from J, with 18 bases between. Germline V gives CDR1 SGHTA, CDR2 FQGNSA. The CDR3 has 14 amino acids. In DNA form, the CDR3 reads TGTGCCAGCAGCCTACGAGACAGGAGAAGGGGCTACACCTTC. Protein product: CASSLRDRRRGYTF.

By share, this clonotype ranks as medium-sized. V gene TRBV6-1 combines with J gene TRBJ2-3; tentative D call: TRBD2 (7 bases). Germline CDR1 MNHNS, CDR2 SASEGT. The CDR3 runs 14 residues. The germline V and J ends were trimmed by 3 bases and 6 bases, with 13 bases remaining between them. The CDR3 DNA reads as TGTGCCAGCAGTGACACGGCGGGGGCGGATACGCAGTATTTT. It encodes CASSDTAGADTQYF.

The chain joins TRBV20-1 to TRBJ1-5, with a tentative D call TRBD1 (5 bases). This CDR3 comprises 13 residues. The V and J ends lost 5 bases and 3 bases respectively, with 11 bases between them. Germline CDR1 reads DFQATT; CDR2 reads SNEGSKA (reference sequence). The CDR3 spells CSAPGGDNQPQHF. The DNA for the CDR3 is TGCAGTGCTCCCGGGGGGGACAATCAGCCCCAGCATTTT.